Listed below are T cell receptor beta chains from one sample, sequenced in a study of cytomegalovirus exposure and HLA in healthy donors. The data were produced by immunoSEQ multiplex PCR, yet TCRdb's version contains in-frame clones alone and is incomplete. The ten most abundant clones cover approximately 0.93% of a sample with 100,000 to 150,000 clones. Sequences were obtained from PBMCs. The receptor set was obtained from a man in his late teens or twenties in good health and CMV-seronegative. CDR3s include the opening cysteine and the closing phenylalanine or tryptophan. A D gene is named only where the DNA matches it firmly.

d_gene,v_gene,j_gene,CDR3aa,CDR3nt
.,TRBV2,TRBJ2-1,CASSEDWQGEQFF,TGTGCCAGCAGTGAAGACTGGCAGGGAGAGCAGTTCTTC
.,TRBV28,TRBJ2-7,CASSLSGAGSNEQYF,TGTGCCAGCAGTTTATCAGGGGCAGGGAGCAACGAGCAGTACTTC
.,TRBV7-9,TRBJ1-1,CASSLSSTEAFF,TGTGCCAGCAGCTTGTCCAGCACTGAAGCTTTCTTT
TRBD2,TRBV11-2,TRBJ2-7,CASSLLAGVYEQYF,TGTGCCAGCAGCTTGTTAGCGGGGGTCTACGAGCAGTACTTC
.,TRBV7-9,TRBJ1-6,CASSLEAGRDSPLHF,TGTGCCAGCAGCTTAGAGGCGGGTCGGGATTCACCCCTCCACTTT
.,TRBV7-2,TRBJ1-1,CASSLITEAFF,TGTGCCAGCAGCTTAATAACTGAAGCTTTCTTT
.,TRBV9,TRBJ2-2,CATARDTNTGELFF,TGTGCCACGGCCCGGGACACAAACACCGGGGAGCTGTTTTTT
TRBD1,TRBV6-1,TRBJ2-7,CASSLWTGGSYEQYF,TGTGCCAGCTCCCTGTGGACAGGGGGCTCCTACGAGCAGTACTTC
.,TRBV5-1,TRBJ1-5,CASSLGDIHNQPQHF,TGCGCCAGCAGCTTGGGGGACATCCACAATCAGCCCCAGCATTTT
TRBD1,TRBV5-1,TRBJ2-6,CASSDPTGAGANVLTF,TGCGCCAGCAGCGACCCGACAGGGGCTGGGGCCAACGTCCTGACTTTC
.,TRBV19,TRBJ1-5,CASSLYWDISQPQHF,TGTGCCAGTAGTCTTTATTGGGACATCTCTCAGCCCCAGCATTTT
.,TRBV5-1,TRBJ2-7,CASSLGRVEYEQYF,TGCGCCAGCAGCTTGGGCAGGGTGGAATACGAGCAGTACTTC
.,TRBV5-4,TRBJ1-2,CASSFQRGSRTNYGYTF,TGTGCCAGCAGCTTTCAGCGGGGGTCTCGGACTAACTATGGCTACACCTTC
.,TRBV19,TRBJ2-6,CASTLGEVAGANVLTF,TGTGCCAGTACCCTAGGGGAGGTTGCTGGGGCCAACGTCCTGACTTTC
.,TRBV4-1,TRBJ1-1,CASSQNVAQGRGAEAFF,TGCGCCAGCAGCCAGAATGTAGCACAGGGACGGGGCGCTGAAGCTTTCTTT
TRBD1,TRBV6-5,TRBJ1-2,CASRRQGLNYGYTF,TGTGCCAGCAGACGACAGGGCCTTAACTATGGCTACACCTTC
TRBD1,TRBV6-1,TRBJ2-7,CASRDRVAPNEQYF,TGTGCCAGCAGGGACAGGGTGGCTCCCAACGAGCAGTACTTC
.,TRBV28,TRBJ1-1,CASSSHAGRTLEAFF,TGTGCCAGCAGCTCCCACGCGGGACGAACTCTTGAAGCTTTCTTT
TRBD2,TRBV5-1,TRBJ2-1,CASSSTTRAGGSYNEQFF,TGCGCCAGCAGCTCAACCACGAGAGCGGGAGGCTCCTACAATGAGCAGTTCTTC
.,TRBV30,TRBJ2-2,CAWSAGSPGELFF,TGTGCCTGGAGTGCGGGGAGTCCCGGGGAGCTGTTTTTT
TRBD2,TRBV28,TRBJ2-3,CASSRLAGGTDTQYF,TGTGCCAGCAGTCGGCTAGCGGGGGGCACAGATACGCAGTATTTT
.,TRBV27,TRBJ2-3,CASSLQGSSTDTQYF,TGTGCCAGCAGCCTCCAGGGATCTAGCACAGATACGCAGTATTTT
.,TRBV7-6,TRBJ2-3,CASRPSAGDTQYF,TGTGCCAGCAGACCTTCTGCAGGAGATACGCAGTATTTT
TRBD1,TRBV5-1,TRBJ2-3,CASSPGGQGLSDTQYF,TGCGCCAGCAGCCCCGGGGGACAGGGGCTTTCAGATACGCAGTATTTT
TRBD1,TRBV9,TRBJ2-1,CASSTTAGQGMNEQFF,TGTGCCAGCAGCACAACAGCGGGACAGGGGATGAATGAGCAGTTCTTC
.,TRBV15,TRBJ1-1,CATSFPPGDVLGNTEAFF,TGTGCCACCAGCTTCCCTCCAGGGGACGTCTTGGGGAACACTGAAGCTTTCTTT